The 5 T cell receptor beta chains below all came from one sample that was sequenced in a study of T-cell memory formation after mild COVID-19. One entry per CDR3 protein results from TCRdb running MiXCR on the 5' RACE reads. The table includes fewer than 95,000 distinct CDR3 sequences, 10% to 15% detected once. Material: PBMCs or a T cell subset sorted from them (not recorded which). All receptors come from an adult woman who had mild COVID-19 (a few samples of this study predate the infection). Cell type and time point are not known.

This clonotype was recorded only once. This chain links TRBV6-2 or TRBV6-3 with TRBJ2-1; 9 bases fit TRBD2. With V trimmed by 0 bases and J by 7 bases, 4 bases remained unmatched. The CDR3 is 15 amino acids. Per the germline V gene, CDR1 is MNHEY and CDR2 is SVGEGT. CDR3 nucleotide sequence: TGTGCCAGCAGTTACTCGGGACTAGCAGTTAATGAGCAGTTCTTC. Translated: CASSYSGLAVNEQFF.

A few counts support this clonotype. V is TRBV7-8 and J is TRBJ1-1; no definite D call. Trimming removed 1 base at V and 0 bases at J, with 9 bases between. CDR3 size: 15 residues. CDR1 is SGHVS, CDR2 FQNEAQ, per germline. CDR3 coding DNA: TGTGCCAGCAGCTTAGGGTCCTCGTTGAACACTGAAGCTTTCTTT. This translates into CASSLGSSLNTEAFF. The full variable domain, in which reference TRBV7-8 and TRBJ1-1 provide the parts outside the CDR3, is GAGVSQSPRYKVAKRGQDVALRCDPISGHVSLFWYQQALGQGPEFLTYFQNEAQLDKSGLPSDRFFAERPEGSVSTLKIQRTQQEDSAVYLCASSLGSSLNTEAFFGQGTRLTVV.

This clonotype was seen more than once but under ten times. The chain carries TRBV5-1 and TRBJ1-6; 12 bases are shared with TRBD1. Per germline, CDR1 SGHRS and CDR2 YFSETQ. The J segment lost 9 bases and the V segment lost 4 bases, leaving 2 bases of the junction unmatched. This CDR3 spans 14 amino acids. The CDR3 spells CASSPGQGASPLHF. CDR3 coding DNA: TGCGCCAGCAGCCCGGGACAGGGGGCTTCACCCCTCCACTTT.

This clonotype has only a few counts. This sequence joins TRBV2 and TRBJ2-1; maybe TRBD1 (6 bases). Trimming pared 6 bases from V and 4 bases from J, leaving 19 bases between. Germline assignment: CDR1 SNHLY and CDR2 FYNNEI. This CDR3 spans 16 amino acids. In DNA, the CDR3 is TGTGCCAGCAGCGCAGGGGCGCGGCACATATACAATGAGCAGTTCTTC. It encodes CASSAGARHIYNEQFF. Full variable domain (missing parts from reference TRBV2 and TRBJ2-1): EPEVTQTPSHQVTQMGQEVILRCVPISNHLYFYWYRQILGQKVEFLVSFYNNEISEKSEIFDDQFSVERPDGSNFTLKIRSTKLEDSAMYFCASSAGARHIYNEQFFGPGTRLTVL.

The V gene is TRBV20-1, the J gene TRBJ2-7, with 8 bases that match TRBD1. CDR1 is DFQATT, CDR2 SNEGSKA, per germline (reference sequence). The CDR3 contains 13 residues. The V segment lost 5 bases and the J segment 9 bases; nucleotides outside the gene matches: 12. DNA of the CDR3: TGCAGTGCTCCGCCGGGACAGGCACTTGGGCAGTACTTC. Translation: CSAPPGQALGQYF.